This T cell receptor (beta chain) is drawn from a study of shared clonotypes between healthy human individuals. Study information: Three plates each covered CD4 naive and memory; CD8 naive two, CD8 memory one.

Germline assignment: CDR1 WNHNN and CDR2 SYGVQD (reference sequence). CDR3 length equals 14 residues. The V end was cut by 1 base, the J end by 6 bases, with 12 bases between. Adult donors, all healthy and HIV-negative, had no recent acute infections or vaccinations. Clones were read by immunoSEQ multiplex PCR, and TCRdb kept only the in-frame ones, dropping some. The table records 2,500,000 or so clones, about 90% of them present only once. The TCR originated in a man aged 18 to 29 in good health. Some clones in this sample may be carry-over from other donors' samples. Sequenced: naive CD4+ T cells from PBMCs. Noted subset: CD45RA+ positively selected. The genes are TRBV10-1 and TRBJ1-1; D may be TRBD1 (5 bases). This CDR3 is CASSEWGSGAEAFF. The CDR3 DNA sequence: TGCGCCAGCAGTGAGTGGGGGTCAGGCGCTGAAGCTTTCTTT.